The rows below give T cell receptor beta chains drawn from one sample of a study of blood T cell repertoires in COVID-19. Some clones are missing from TCRdb's copy, which holds only in-frame ones; the method was immunoSEQ multiplex PCR. The sample includes more than 120,000 clones, roughly 84% of them seen just once. Material for sequencing was PBMCs or T cells enriched from blood (not recorded which). The receptors were sampled from a man aged 50 to 60 in a cohort exposed to, infected with or recovered from COVID-19 (not recorded which). Both conserved end residues are part of each CDR3. Each record gives: CDR3 length, D gene, V gene, J gene, clone size, CDR3 DNA, CDR3 protein. The D gene is left open where the match is weak. Expanded clones get a size class; other rows say once, few or many, or leave the size out.

13	NA	TRBV28	TRBJ1-3	NA	TGTGCCAGCTATGGGACTTCTGGAAACACCATATATTTT	CASYGTSGNTIYF
14	TRBD1	TRBV30	TRBJ2-7	NA	TGTGCCTGGGTCCGGGACAGTCTCTCCTACGAGCAGTACTTC	CAWVRDSLSYEQYF
13	NA	TRBV11-2	TRBJ2-7	NA	TGTGCCAGCAGAGGACAGAGCCACTACGAGCAGTACTTC	CASRGQSHYEQYF
13	NA	TRBV27	TRBJ1-1	NA	TGTGCCAGCAGTTTACAGGTGAACACTGAAGCTTTCTTT	CASSLQVNTEAFF
15	NA	TRBV12-5	TRBJ1-5	few	TGTGCTAGTGGTCCTAGTCTCCTTAGCAATCAGCCCCAGCATTTT	CASGPSLLSNQPQHF
16	NA	TRBV27	TRBJ1-6	NA	TGTGCCAGCAGTTTAGGAGGCAGAAGATATAATTCACCCCTCCACTTT	CASSLGGRRYNSPLHF
15	NA	TRBV7-2	TRBJ2-3	NA	TGTGCCAGCAGCTTAGCCCCCTCTAGAGCAGATACGCAGTATTTT	CASSLAPSRADTQYF
15	NA	TRBV5-5	TRBJ2-7	NA	TGTGCCAGCAGCTTGGCTTTTCCAGACTCCTACGAGCAGTACTTC	CASSLAFPDSYEQYF
15	TRBD2	TRBV7-2	TRBJ2-1	NA	TGTGCCAGCAGCCCGACTAGCGGGAGTTACAATGAGCAGTTCTTC	CASSPTSGSYNEQFF
15	TRBD1	TRBV28	TRBJ1-2	NA	TGTGCCAGCACCCTTGGGACAGGGATAGGCTATGGCTACACCTTC	CASTLGTGIGYGYTF
15	NA	TRBV28	TRBJ1-4	NA	TGTGCCAGCAGGCCCACAGGGCTTAATAATGAAAAACTGTTTTTT	CASRPTGLNNEKLFF
13	NA	TRBV2	TRBJ1-1	NA	TGTGCCAGCAGTGAAGCAGCGAACACTGAAGCTTTCTTT	CASSEAANTEAFF
15	NA	TRBV7-3	TRBJ2-5	NA	TGTGCCAGCAGCCGGGAGGGGGCGATTAAAGAGACCCAGTACTTC	CASSREGAIKETQYF
15	TRBD1	TRBV4-1	TRBJ2-7	NA	TGCGCCAGCAGCCGTCCAGGACAGGGGACCTACGAGCAGTACTTC	CASSRPGQGTYEQYF
13	NA	TRBV5-6	TRBJ2-1	NA	TGTGCCAGCAGCTTTGGCCTAGCAGGCGAGCAGTTCTTC	CASSFGLAGEQFF
13	TRBD1	TRBV7-2	TRBJ1-1	NA	TGTGCCAGCAGCGAGAAACAGGGGATTGAAGCTTTCTTT	CASSEKQGIEAFF
16	NA	TRBV3-1/TRBV3-2	TRBJ1-5	NA	TGTGCCAGCAGCCAAGATCAAGGGGCGGTCAATCAGCCCCAGCATTTT	CASSQDQGAVNQPQHF
16	TRBD2	TRBV19	TRBJ2-1	once	TGTGCCAGTAGTCAGACCACTAGCGGGAGCGGGGAGGGGCAGTTCTTC	CASSQTTSGSGEGQFF
13	TRBD2	TRBV6-5	TRBJ2-3	NA	TGTGCCAGCAGGTCTAGCGGGAGTGATACGCAGTATTTT	CASRSSGSDTQYF
14	TRBD2	TRBV5-1	TRBJ2-1	NA	TGCGCCAGCAGCTTGGTAGCGGGGAATCCTCAGCAGTTCTTC	CASSLVAGNPQQFF
14	TRBD2	TRBV7-9	TRBJ2-5	NA	TGTGCCAGCAGTCTAGCGGGAGCGGAAGAGACCCAGTACTTC	CASSLAGAEETQYF
16	TRBD2	TRBV5-6	TRBJ2-7	NA	TGTGCCAGCAGCTTGGCCTGGGGGGGTAAAACCTACGAGCAGTACTTC	CASSLAWGGKTYEQYF
14	NA	TRBV11-2	TRBJ2-7	NA	TGTGCCAGCAGTTACCGACTGAGCTCCTACGAGCAGTACTTC	CASSYRLSSYEQYF
15	TRBD1	TRBV10-2	TRBJ2-7	NA	TGCGCCAGCACCTTAAGGGGGGCAGGGGGCCTTAAGCAGTACTTC	CASTLRGAGGLKQYF
20	NA	TRBV4-1	TRBJ2-1	NA	TGCGCCAGCAGCCAAGATGGCGGGGACGCCAGCGGCCGGATACACAATGAGCAGTTCTTC	CASSQDGGDASGRIHNEQFF
18	TRBD1	TRBV28	TRBJ1-3	NA	TGTGCCAGCAGTCTCCCCGGACAGGGGGTCTTCTCTGGAAACACCATATATTTT	CASSLPGQGVFSGNTIYF
14	NA	TRBV19	TRBJ1-3	NA	TGTGCCAGTAGTCAGACATCCTCTGGAAACACCATATATTTT	CASSQTSSGNTIYF
16	TRBD1	TRBV2	TRBJ1-5	NA	TGTGCCAGCAGTGGCGGAGGGGCAGGGGGAAATCAGCCCCAGCATTTT	CASSGGGAGGNQPQHF
15	NA	TRBV3-1/TRBV3-2	TRBJ1-2	NA	TGTGCCAGCAGCCGACAGTTGGGCTTGGACTATGGCTACACCTTC	CASSRQLGLDYGYTF
14	TRBD1	TRBV18	TRBJ1-2	NA	TGTGCCAGCTCACCGGAGACAGGGACCTATGGCTACACCTTC	CASSPETGTYGYTF
16	TRBD2	TRBV27	TRBJ2-7	NA	TGTGCCAGCAGTTTTTGGGGGGGGGAGGTACCCAACGAGCAGTACTTC	CASSFWGGEVPNEQYF
15	TRBD1	TRBV27	TRBJ1-1	NA	TGTGCCAGCACTGCGACAGGGGGGTGGAACACTGAAGCTTTCTTT	CASTATGGWNTEAFF
12	TRBD1	TRBV18	TRBJ1-1	few	TGTGCCAGCTCCACCAATGACAGGGGTGCTTTCTTT	CASSTNDRGAFF
12	NA	TRBV7-9	TRBJ2-1	NA	TGTGCCAGCAGCCCTACCTGGTATGAGCAGTTCTTC	CASSPTWYEQFF
15	TRBD2	TRBV6-1	TRBJ2-5	NA	TGTGCCAGCAGTGATGGTAGCGGGAGTGGGGAGACCCAGTACTTC	CASSDGSGSGETQYF
14	NA	TRBV24-1	TRBJ2-7	NA	TGTGCCACCAGTTGGGCAGGGCCCTCCTACGAGCAGTACTTC	CATSWAGPSYEQYF
15	TRBD1	TRBV9	TRBJ2-2	NA	TGTGCCAGCAGCGTGGGACAGGGGGCAAACGGGGAGCTGTTTTTT	CASSVGQGANGELFF
16	NA	TRBV6-5	TRBJ2-3	NA	TGTGCCAGCAGTTCGCTTACAGGCCTGTCCACAGATACGCAGTATTTT	CASSSLTGLSTDTQYF
13	NA	TRBV18	TRBJ1-5	NA	TGTGCCAGCTCACCCGGAGGTGGTCAGCCCCAGCATTTT	CASSPGGGQPQHF
11	NA	TRBV7-2	TRBJ2-3	NA	TGTGCCAGCAGCCCTTATCATACGCAGTATTTT	CASSPYHTQYF
15	TRBD1	TRBV5-1	TRBJ2-7	once	TGCGCCAGCAGGCCGACGGGACAGGGGGCTTACGAGCAGTACTTC	CASRPTGQGAYEQYF
13	NA	TRBV7-9	TRBJ2-3	NA	TGTGCCAGCAGCTTAACTAGGCCAGATACGCAGTATTTT	CASSLTRPDTQYF
14	NA	TRBV6-5	TRBJ2-7	NA	TGTGCCAGCACCTCGACCTATGGGGCCTCCGAGCAGTACTTC	CASTSTYGASEQYF
14	NA	TRBV18	TRBJ1-6	once	TGTGCCAGCTCACCGAACAGTAATAATTCACCCCTCCACTTT	CASSPNSNNSPLHF
16	TRBD1	TRBV29-1	TRBJ2-1	NA	TGCAGCGTTGGGGGACAGCGGTTTCGCTCCTACAATGAGCAGTTCTTC	CSVGGQRFRSYNEQFF
13	NA	TRBV12-3/TRBV12-4	TRBJ1-6	NA	TGTGCCAGCAGGGACAGAAATAATTCACCCCTCCACTTT	CASRDRNNSPLHF
12	NA	TRBV13	TRBJ2-1	NA	TGTGCCAGCAGCCCCTTTAACAATGAGCAGTTCTTC	CASSPFNNEQFF
13	NA	TRBV18	TRBJ2-5	NA	TGTGCCAGCTCACCTGCGCCTGTGGAGACCCAGTACTTC	CASSPAPVETQYF
13	NA	TRBV9	TRBJ2-7	NA	TGTGCCAGCAGCCCGGACACAGGGTACGAGCAGTACTTC	CASSPDTGYEQYF
16	NA	TRBV4-3	TRBJ2-1	many	TGCGCCAGCAGCCAGCGTAGCGAAAGAGTCTACAATGAGCAGTTCTTC	CASSQRSERVYNEQFF